The rows below give T cell receptor beta chains drawn from one sample of a study of blood T cell repertoires in COVID-19. Profiling relied on immunoSEQ multiplex PCR, and the TCRdb table lists in-frame clones only, not all of them. The sample has approximately 77,000 clones, roughly 90% seen once. Material: peripheral blood. These TCRs come from a man aged 50-59 years with active COVID-19. Each CDR3 is given with its conserved first and last residue. Each record gives: J gene, V gene, CDR3 length, CDR3 protein.

j_gene: TRBJ2-3; v_gene: TRBV9; len: 17; CDR3aa: CASSPPGRGGSTDTQYF
j_gene: TRBJ2-7; v_gene: TRBV6-1; len: 17; CDR3aa: CASSESVNREFYYEQYF
j_gene: TRBJ2-7; v_gene: TRBV28; len: 15; CDR3aa: CASSLLAGGPYEQYF
j_gene: TRBJ2-1; v_gene: TRBV19; len: 14; CDR3aa: CASSPGQYYNEQFF
j_gene: TRBJ1-6; v_gene: TRBV18; len: 15; CDR3aa: CASSPGQTYNSPLHF
j_gene: TRBJ1-6; v_gene: TRBV15; len: 17; CDR3aa: CATSRDRGAVVGSPLHF
j_gene: TRBJ1-5; v_gene: TRBV30; len: 13; CDR3aa: CAWTVDPGQPQHF
j_gene: TRBJ2-7; v_gene: TRBV28; len: 13; CDR3aa: CASLTPSSYEQYF
j_gene: TRBJ2-1; v_gene: TRBV18; len: 16; CDR3aa: CASSPENRGAYNEQFF
j_gene: TRBJ1-2; v_gene: TRBV20-1; len: 11; CDR3aa: CSARGGYGYTF
j_gene: TRBJ2-2; v_gene: TRBV5-6; len: 15; CDR3aa: CASSPDGGLTGELFF
j_gene: TRBJ2-1; v_gene: TRBV5-6; len: 12; CDR3aa: CASSYRGNEQFF
j_gene: TRBJ1-3; v_gene: TRBV3-1/TRBV3-2; len: 17; CDR3aa: CASSPFEGVGSGNTIYF
j_gene: TRBJ2-1; v_gene: TRBV6-5; len: 15; CDR3aa: CASKGGLSSYNEQFF
j_gene: TRBJ2-7; v_gene: TRBV11-3; len: 17; CDR3aa: CASSLVIAQRFSYEQYF
j_gene: TRBJ2-3; v_gene: TRBV4-2; len: 19; CDR3aa: CASSQDASSLALGTDTQYF
j_gene: TRBJ2-1; v_gene: TRBV7-3; len: 13; CDR3aa: CASSQWGGPEQFF
j_gene: TRBJ2-1; v_gene: TRBV19; len: 17; CDR3aa: CASSSYSLGLAGSEQFF
j_gene: TRBJ2-7; v_gene: TRBV3-1/TRBV3-2; len: 14; CDR3aa: CASSQEAWSYEQYF
j_gene: TRBJ1-5; v_gene: TRBV6-2/TRBV6-3; len: 11; CDR3aa: CASSSGQPQHF
j_gene: TRBJ1-5; v_gene: TRBV6-6; len: 19; CDR3aa: CASSPRDRGTSKSNQPQHF
j_gene: TRBJ1-6; v_gene: TRBV10-3; len: 14; CDR3aa: CAISESTGISPLHF
j_gene: TRBJ1-2; v_gene: TRBV19; len: 14; CDR3aa: CASSVLDRVNGYTF
j_gene: TRBJ1-2; v_gene: TRBV28; len: 14; CDR3aa: CASRERGQLYGYTF
j_gene: TRBJ2-7; v_gene: TRBV6-5; len: 14; CDR3aa: CASSLRTGRDEQYF
j_gene: TRBJ2-7; v_gene: TRBV9; len: 14; CDR3aa: CASSPEEGHYEQYF
j_gene: TRBJ2-1; v_gene: TRBV7-2; len: 16; CDR3aa: CASSFIAGGSYNEQFF
j_gene: TRBJ1-5; v_gene: TRBV28; len: 15; CDR3aa: CASSSSGLWDQPQHF
j_gene: TRBJ2-1; v_gene: TRBV5-1; len: 16; CDR3aa: CASSLWLVRESNEQFF
j_gene: TRBJ2-7; v_gene: TRBV6-5; len: 12; CDR3aa: CASSPREGEQYF
j_gene: TRBJ1-4; v_gene: TRBV5-1; len: 15; CDR3aa: CASSFTRDRGEKLFF
j_gene: TRBJ2-5; v_gene: TRBV27; len: 15; CDR3aa: CASSLYSAGVVTQYF
j_gene: TRBJ2-1; v_gene: TRBV5-1; len: 13; CDR3aa: CASSRGQSDEQFF
j_gene: TRBJ1-2; v_gene: TRBV5-4; len: 8; CDR3aa: CASSFFSF
j_gene: TRBJ2-7; v_gene: TRBV6-5; len: 14; CDR3aa: CASTQGDGGYEQYF
j_gene: TRBJ1-6; v_gene: TRBV12-3/TRBV12-4; len: 13; CDR3aa: CASRRTDNSPLHF
j_gene: TRBJ2-1; v_gene: TRBV2; len: 17; CDR3aa: CASSPLVLAEGDNEQFF
j_gene: TRBJ1-6; v_gene: TRBV11-3; len: 18; CDR3aa: CASSPGTGDLSYNSPLHF
j_gene: TRBJ2-2; v_gene: TRBV5-1; len: 13; CDR3aa: CASSFTSTGELFF
j_gene: TRBJ1-3; v_gene: TRBV5-1; len: 14; CDR3aa: CASSLGDNGNTIYF
j_gene: TRBJ2-7; v_gene: TRBV9; len: 15; CDR3aa: CASSSGQAGLASRNF
j_gene: TRBJ1-2; v_gene: TRBV2; len: 15; CDR3aa: CASSEGTGGANGYTF
j_gene: TRBJ2-3; v_gene: TRBV6-6; len: 12; CDR3aa: CASRLPSGEQYF
j_gene: TRBJ1-4; v_gene: TRBV7-9; len: 13; CDR3aa: CASSFGSNEKLFF
j_gene: TRBJ2-1; v_gene: TRBV5-8; len: 16; CDR3aa: CASRPYRGVSYNEQFF
j_gene: TRBJ2-5; v_gene: TRBV19; len: 16; CDR3aa: CASSTSGTSSTETQYF
j_gene: TRBJ1-1; v_gene: TRBV19; len: 12; CDR3aa: CASSPTGDGAFF
j_gene: TRBJ2-7; v_gene: TRBV28; len: 15; CDR3aa: CATGPGQRDSYEQYF
j_gene: TRBJ2-1; v_gene: TRBV6-4; len: 15; CDR3aa: CASSPLAGGGDEQFF